One and the same sample provided the 2 T cell receptor beta chains below, sequenced in a study of CD8 T cells in Susac syndrome. Roughly 0.5 to 1 ug RNA was reverse transcribed with random hexamers. TCRdb itself ran the immunoSEQ multiplex PCR reads through MiXCR, one entry per CDR3 protein. The sample holds 150,000 to 160,000 distinct CDR3 sequences, approximately 95% seen once. Sequenced input: CD4+ T cells from PBMCs. All receptors derive from a human donor with Susac syndrome.

The V call is TRBV11-2, the J call TRBJ2-1, with TRBD2 matching 7 bases. With 5 bases clipped from V and 6 bases from J, the junction kept 7 bases outside the gene matches. CDR3 size: 14 residues. Germline V gene sequence: CDR1 SGHAT, CDR2 FQNNGV. The CDR3 region is CASSLRTGGNEQFF. CDR3 sequence (DNA): TGTGCCAGCAGCCTGCGAACGGGGGGCAATGAGCAGTTCTTC.

The rearrangement uses TRBV5-6 and TRBJ1-2; 9 bases align to TRBD1. CDR1 is SGHDT and CDR2 is YYEEEE in the germline V gene. The CDR3 has 16 residues. V was clipped by 4 bases and J by 2 bases; unmatched bases: 9. The CDR3, as DNA: TGTGCCAGCAGCGGGGGGATCGGGACAGGGAACTATGGCTACACCTTC. Translation gives CASSGGIGTGNYGYTF.